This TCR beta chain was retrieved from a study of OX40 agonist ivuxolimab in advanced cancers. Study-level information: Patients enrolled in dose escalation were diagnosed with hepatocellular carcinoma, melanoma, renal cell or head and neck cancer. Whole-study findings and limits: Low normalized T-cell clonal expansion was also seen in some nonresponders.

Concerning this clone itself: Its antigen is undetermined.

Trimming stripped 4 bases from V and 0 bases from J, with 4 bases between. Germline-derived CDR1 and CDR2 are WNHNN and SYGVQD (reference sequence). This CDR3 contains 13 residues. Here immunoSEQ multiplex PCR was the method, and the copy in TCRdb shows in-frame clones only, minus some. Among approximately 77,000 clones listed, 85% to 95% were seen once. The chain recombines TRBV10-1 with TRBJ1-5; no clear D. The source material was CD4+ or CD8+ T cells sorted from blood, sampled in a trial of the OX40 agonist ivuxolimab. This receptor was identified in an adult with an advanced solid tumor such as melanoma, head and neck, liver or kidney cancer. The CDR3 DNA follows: TGCGCCAGCAGTGCTTCTAGCAATCAGCCCCAGCATTTT. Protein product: CASSASSNQPQHF.